These 27 T cell receptor beta chains share one sample of origin, sequenced in a study of blood T cell repertoires in COVID-19. Measured with immunoSEQ multiplex PCR; TCRdb has only the in-frame clones, and not every one. The profile shows 90,000 or so clones, roughly 89% of them singletons. The sample comprised peripheral blood. These receptors originate from an older woman with COVID-19, enrolled during active disease.

The rearrangement uses TRBV12-3 or TRBV12-4 and TRBJ2-1; 7 positions agree with TRBD1. This CDR3 spans 13 amino acids. Trimming took 8 bases from V and 3 from J; bases not matched to a gene: 4. The chain's CDR3 is CASARGYYNEQFF. The CDR3 DNA reads TGTGCCAGCGCCAGGGGGTACTACAATGAGCAGTTCTTC.

This clone was picked up one time. The chain combines TRBV11-2 with TRBJ2-2, with a tentative D call TRBD2 (5 bases). Germline lookup yields CDR1 SGHAT and CDR2 FQNNGV. The CDR3 has 15 residues. V gave up 5 bases and J gave up 2 bases, with 12 bases separating them. CDR3 amino acids: CASSPWTGNTGELFF. For the CDR3, the DNA is TGTGCCAGCAGCCCCTGGACGGGAAACACCGGGGAGCTGTTTTTT.

The V call is TRBV18, the J call TRBJ1-4, with TRBD1 identical over 9 bases. This CDR3 is built from 15 residues. Germline V gives CDR1 KGHSH, CDR2 LQKENI. V lost 6 bases and J lost 7; bases outside the gene matches: 9. The DNA of the CDR3 is TGTGCCAGCTCCCCGAGACAGGGGGTGAGTGAAAAACTGTTTTTT. This translates into CASSPRQGVSEKLFF.

The rearrangement uses TRBV6-2 or TRBV6-3 and TRBJ2-7, with 7 bases fitting TRBD2. Per germline, CDR1 MNHEY and CDR2 SVGEGT. The CDR3 loop spans 18 amino acids. V trimming: 0 bases; J trimming: 0 bases; junction bases outside the gene matches: 11. CDR3 nucleotide sequence: TGTGCCAGCAGTTACTCCACAAGTTTAGCGGGCCGCTCCTACGAGCAGTACTTC. Its translation is CASSYSTSLAGRSYEQYF.

The sample holds one count of this clone. This chain uses TRBV5-1 with TRBJ2-7; possible D gene TRBD2, 5 bases. Per germline, CDR1 SGHRS and CDR2 YFSETQ. Trimming stripped 3 bases from V and 2 bases from J, with 12 bases between. The CDR3 contains 14 residues. DNA of the CDR3: TGCGCCAGCAGCTCGGGCACTAGAACCTACGAGCAGTACTTC. Encoded protein: CASSSGTRTYEQYF.

This chain links TRBV2 with TRBJ1-2; D perhaps matches TRBD1 (5 bases). The V gene's germline CDR1 is SNHLY and CDR2 FYNNEI. This CDR3 comprises 13 residues. With 4 bases removed from V and 8 bases from J, the gap between germline ends came to 14 bases. CDR3 residues: CASSGGVSLGYTF. The CDR3 bases are TGTGCCAGCAGTGGGGGGGTTTCTCTAGGCTACACCTTC. Using reference TRBV2 and TRBJ1-2 for the parts outside the CDR3, the full variable domain is EPEVTQTPSHQVTQMGQEVILRCVPISNHLYFYWYRQILGQKVEFLVSFYNNEISEKSEIFDDQFSVERPDGSNFTLKIRSTKLEDSAMYFCASSGGVSLGYTFGSGTRLTVV.

This clone was observed a few times. The chain employs TRBV7-9 and TRBJ1-2; a possible D gene is TRBD1 (5 bases). The CDR3 runs 13 residues. V lost 5 bases and J 5 bases, leaving 12 bases between the germline ends. Germline CDR1 is SEHNR and CDR2 is FQNEAQ (reference sequence). This chain's CDR3 is CASSPVRAYGYTF. CDR3 DNA: TGTGCCAGCAGCCCTGTCAGGGCGTATGGCTACACCTTC.

The chain uses TRBV29-1 and TRBJ1-2; TRBD1 agrees at 7 bases. This CDR3 spans 11 amino acids. The J segment lost 3 bases and the V segment lost 7 bases, leaving 2 bases of the junction unmatched. Per germline, CDR1 SQVTM and CDR2 ANQGSEA. Here the CDR3 reads CSAGGYYGYTF. CDR3 DNA sequence: TGCAGCGCAGGGGGTTACTATGGCTACACCTTC.

The rearrangement uses TRBV3-1 (or the pseudogene TRBV3-2) and TRBJ2-1; the match to TRBD1 covers 11 bases. Germline CDR1 is LGHDT and CDR2 is YNNKEL (reference sequence). Trimming cost V 1 base and J 0 bases; bases outside gene matches: 5. This CDR3 has 18 amino acids. The CDR3 DNA reads as TGTGCCAGCAGCCAAGGGACAGGGGGCTTGAGCTCCTACAATGAGCAGTTCTTC. Translation: CASSQGTGGLSSYNEQFF.

In this sample, this clone turned up once. The V call is TRBV19, the J call TRBJ2-3; a possible D gene is TRBD2 (5 bases). The CDR3 is made up of 16 amino acids. Germline loops: CDR1 LNHDA, CDR2 SQIVND (reference sequence). Trimming took 3 bases from V and 8 from J, leaving 21 bases between them. The CDR3 spells CASSIRASSFGRTQYF. CDR3 DNA sequence: TGTGCCAGTAGTATTAGGGCTAGCTCTTTCGGACGTACGCAGTATTTT.

The table lists this clone with a count of one. The chain uses TRBV7-2 and TRBJ2-1; the D gene is possibly TRBD1 (6 bases). In germline, CDR1 is SGHTA, CDR2 FQGNSA. Trimming cost V 2 bases and J 7 bases, with 9 bases left between them. The CDR3 totals 13 residues. The CDR3 nucleotides read TGTGCCAGCAGCTTACGTGACAGGAATGAGCAGTTCTTC. Translated: CASSLRDRNEQFF.

This clone occurred many times. V and J are TRBV6-5 and TRBJ1-5; 7 bases align to TRBD1. With 6 bases clipped from V and 7 bases from J, the junction kept 6 bases outside the gene matches. The CDR3 spans 13 residues. In germline, CDR1 is MNHEY, CDR2 SVGAGI. The CDR3 sequence is CASRATGQQPQHF. The CDR3 DNA sequence: TGTGCCAGCAGGGCGACAGGGCAACAGCCCCAGCATTTT.

This clone was seen a single time. The rearrangement joins TRBV15 to TRBJ2-1, with 12 bases fitting TRBD2. The CDR3 totals 17 residues. The V gene's germline CDR1 is LNHNV and CDR2 YYDKDF (reference sequence). The trim removed 4 bases at V and 6 bases at J, leaving 10 bases unmatched. The CDR3, as DNA: TGTGCCACCAGCAACCCGGGACTAGCGGGCCCCGGCAATGAGCAGTTCTTC. It codes for CATSNPGLAGPGNEQFF.

In its sample, this clone was seen once. This chain joins TRBV9 and TRBJ2-7; D is unclear. The CDR3 consists of 14 residues. Germline values: CDR1 SGDLS, CDR2 YYNGEE. Trimming pared 0 bases from V and 2 bases from J, leaving 9 bases between. The CDR3 here is CASSVGRSTYEQYF. The CDR3 DNA reads TGTGCCAGCAGCGTAGGTCGATCTACCTACGAGCAGTACTTC. Supplemented by reference TRBV9 and TRBJ2-7, the full variable domain reads DSGVTQTPKHLITATGQRVTLRCSPRSGDLSVYWYQQSLDQGLQFLIQYYNGEERAKGNILERFSAQQFPDLHSELNLSSLELGDSALYFCASSVGRSTYEQYFGPGTRLTVT.

The chain couples TRBV5-1 to TRBJ2-2, with no clear D. The CDR3 covers 14 residues. The germline gives CDR1 SGHRS, CDR2 YFSETQ. V shed 0 bases and J shed 5 bases, with 8 bases lying between them. The CDR3 coding sequence is TGCGCCAGCAGCTTGGCCAAACGGACCGGGGAGCTGTTTTTT. As protein: CASSLAKRTGELFF.

The V gene is TRBV12-3 or TRBV12-4, the J gene TRBJ1-1; 7 bases fit TRBD1. The V and J ends lost 6 bases and 7 bases, in that order; junction bases with no gene match: 5. The length of the CDR3 is 12 residues. The CDR3, as DNA: TGTGCCAGCAGCTTACAGGGGATTGAAGCTTTCTTT. Translated: CASSLQGIEAFF.

V is TRBV11-1 and J is TRBJ2-1, with 7 bases that match TRBD1. CDR1 and CDR2 from the germline V gene are SGHAT and FQDESV (reference sequence). V gave up 0 bases and J gave up 4 bases; unmatched junction bases: 6. CDR3 length: 16 residues. Here the CDR3 reads CASSLAPGTAYNEQFF. CDR3 DNA sequence: TGTGCCAGCAGCTTAGCGCCAGGGACAGCGTACAATGAGCAGTTCTTC. Based on the CDR3 plus reference TRBV11-1 and TRBJ2-1, the full variable domain is EAEVAQSPRYKITEKSQAVAFWCDPISGHATLYWYRQILGQGPELLVQFQDESVVDDSQLPKDRFSAERLKGVDSTLKIQPAELGDSAMYLCASSLAPGTAYNEQFFGPGTRLTVL.

The chain employs TRBV6-2 or TRBV6-3 and TRBJ1-3; D not certain. The V gene lost 2 bases and the J gene lost 2 bases, with 19 bases spanning the gap. Germline V gene sequence: CDR1 MNHEY, CDR2 SVGEGT. CDR3 length: 18 residues. The CDR3 coding sequence is TGTGCCAGCAGTTACCTCCTTAGCGGAAGGAGAGCTGGAAACACCATATATTTT. Translating gives CASSYLLSGRRAGNTIYF.

This chain connects TRBV20-1 to TRBJ1-1; D is uncertain. Germline V CDR1 and CDR2: DFQATT, SNEGSKA (reference sequence). The CDR3 covers 11 residues. Trimming cost V 8 bases and J 1 base, with 8 bases left between them. The CDR3 DNA reads TGCAGTCCTGAAGCGAACACTGAAGCTTTCTTT. It specifies CSPEANTEAFF.

The gene calls are TRBV20-1 and TRBJ2-5; D is perhaps TRBD1 (6 bases). The CDR3 covers 14 residues. Trimming took off 3 bases at V and 2 bases at J, with 13 bases between the two ends. Germline V gene data show CDR1 as DFQATT and CDR2 as SNEGSKA (reference sequence). CDR3 DNA: TGCAGTGCTAGTGCCGGGACACCACAAGAGACCCAGTACTTC. Protein product: CSASAGTPQETQYF.

V and J are TRBV24-1 and TRBJ1-1; perhaps TRBD1 as D (6 bases). Trimming shortened V by 7 bases and J by 5 bases, and 16 bases separated the two germline ends. This CDR3 is 14 amino acids long. Germline V gene data show CDR1 as KGHDR and CDR2 as SFDVKD. CDR3 residues: CATRNRVDRTEAFF. The CDR3 DNA sequence: TGTGCCACCAGAAACAGGGTGGATCGGACTGAAGCTTTCTTT.

This clone was picked up one time. V and J are TRBV10-3 and TRBJ2-7, with 9 bases aligning to TRBD1. Germline assignment: CDR1 ENHRY and CDR2 SYGVKD. The CDR3 sequence is 16 residues long. The junction had 6 bases not matched to a gene; V was cut back by 0 bases and J by 3 bases. This CDR3 is CAISESGDRVNYEQYF. Here the CDR3 DNA reads TGTGCCATCAGTGAGTCTGGGGACAGGGTGAACTACGAGCAGTACTTC.

V usage is TRBV10-3 and J usage is TRBJ1-2, with TRBD1 matching over 9 bases. Germline V gene data show CDR1 as ENHRY and CDR2 as SYGVKD. The CDR3 contains 15 residues. Losses at the gene ends were 2 bases for V and 4 bases for J; bases not matched to a gene: 5. The CDR3 DNA reads as TGTGCCATCAGTGAGGGCGGGACAGGGTCCTATGGCTACACCTTC. It is translated as CAISEGGTGSYGYTF.

The chain carries TRBV18 and TRBJ1-1, with D possibly being TRBD1 (5 bases). Germline values: CDR1 KGHSH, CDR2 LQKENI. Trimming removed 8 bases at V and 4 bases at J, with 14 bases between. This CDR3 spans 13 amino acids. The CDR3 here is CASPILGGTEAFF. CDR3 nucleotides: TGTGCCAGCCCCATCCTGGGGGGCACTGAAGCTTTCTTT.

There are a few counts of this clone. The V call is TRBV28, the J call TRBJ1-5; D gene ambiguous. Germline V gene lookup returns CDR1 MDHEN and CDR2 SYDVKM. Trimming pared 3 bases from V and 4 bases from J, leaving 10 bases between. CDR3 length equals 14 residues. CDR3 loop: CASSFSETNQPQHF. The CDR3 DNA follows: TGTGCCAGCAGTTTTAGCGAGACGAATCAGCCCCAGCATTTT.

The chain is built from TRBV15 and TRBJ1-2; TRBD1 aligns across 7 bases. Looked up from germline, CDR1 is LNHNV and CDR2 is YYDKDF (reference sequence). This CDR3 spans 14 amino acids. V was pared by 6 bases and J by 0 bases, with 4 bases of the junction left unmatched. CDR3: CATRRDRSNYGYTF. CDR3 DNA sequence: TGTGCCACCAGGAGGGACAGATCTAACTATGGCTACACCTTC.

The genes are TRBV10-2 and TRBJ1-5, with 8 bases identical to TRBD1. The CDR3 is 12 residues long. Looked up from germline, CDR1 is WSHSY and CDR2 is SAAADI. V gave up 8 bases and J gave up 6 bases; unmatched junction bases: 3. The CDR3 DNA is TGCGCCAGCGGACAGGGTCGTCAGCCCCAGCATTTT. Translation: CASGQGRQPQHF.